Listed below are T cell receptor beta chains from one sample, sequenced in a study of T cell responses to AZD1222 COVID-19 vaccine. Sequencing used immunoSEQ multiplex PCR; TCRdb keeps in-frame clones, though not all of them. Of about 120,000 clones in the sample, roughly 91% are singletons; the top ten hold about 5%. Sequenced here: peripheral blood, sampled 28 days after the second AZD1222 dose. The receptors were sampled from an adult who received the AZD1222 COVID-19 vaccine. The CDR3 runs from the conserved cysteine through the conserved F or W. Fields, in order: J gene, V gene, clone size, D gene, CDR3 DNA, CDR3 protein. A D gene is named only where the DNA matches it firmly. The listing skips clone size in some rows; elsewhere it reads once, few, many or a size class.

TRBJ1-1 | TRBV6-5 | - | TRBD1 | TGTGCCAGCAGCAGAGACAGGGCCGACACTGAAGCTTTCTTT | CASSRDRADTEAFF
TRBJ2-2 | TRBV11-2 | - | - | TGTGCCAGCAGCTTACAGCTACGGGGCGGGGAGCTGTTTTTT | CASSLQLRGGELFF
TRBJ2-1 | TRBV4-1 | - | - | TGCGCCAGCAGCCATCCTCAGACAGGTTTCTCCTACAATGAGCAGTTCTTC | CASSHPQTGFSYNEQFF
TRBJ1-2 | TRBV7-6 | - | TRBD1 | TGTGCCAGCAGCTCCCAGACCGGGACAGGGAACGGCTACACCTTC | CASSSQTGTGNGYTF
TRBJ1-1 | TRBV6-2/TRBV6-3 | - | - | TGTGCCAGCAGTTGGCGGTACGGTGTGAACACTGAAGCTTTCTTT | CASSWRYGVNTEAFF
TRBJ1-5 | TRBV10-3 | - | - | TGTGCCATCAGTGAGTCGAGATTGGGCAGCAATCAGCCCCAGCATTTT | CAISESRLGSNQPQHF
TRBJ1-1 | TRBV7-9 | - | - | TGTGCCAGCAGCCTTACAGAGAACACTGAAGCTTTCTTT | CASSLTENTEAFF
TRBJ2-2 | TRBV10-3 | - | TRBD1 | TGTGCCATCGGACAGGGGAACACCGGGGAGCTGTTTTTT | CAIGQGNTGELFF
TRBJ2-3 | TRBV18 | once | TRBD1 | TGTGCCAGCTCACCGACAGGGAAAGCCACAGATACGCAGTATTTT | CASSPTGKATDTQYF
TRBJ2-2 | TRBV11-1 | - | TRBD2 | TGTGCCAGCATGATGACTAGCGGGAGCGGCGGGGAGCTGTTTTTT | CASMMTSGSGGELFF
TRBJ2-7 | TRBV2 | - | - | TGTGCCAGCAGAGCCCCCCTTTACAACGAGCAGTACTTC | CASRAPLYNEQYF
TRBJ1-1 | TRBV20-1 | - | - | TGCAGTGCTAGTGGATGGAACACTGAAGCTTTCTTT | CSASGWNTEAFF
TRBJ2-1 | TRBV30 | - | - | TGTGCCTGGAGTGTACCGGCCTACAATGAGCAGTTCTTC | CAWSVPAYNEQFF
TRBJ1-1 | TRBV4-1 | - | - | TGCGCCAGCAGCCAGGGAGGGTCGAACACTGAAGCTTTCTTT | CASSQGGSNTEAFF
TRBJ2-7 | TRBV6-5 | - | TRBD1 | TGTGCCATCACGGGGACAGAGGTCACTGGGGAGCAGTACTTC | CAITGTEVTGEQYF
TRBJ2-4 | TRBV7-9 | - | TRBD2 | TGTGCCAGCAGCTTCGTCCCGATAGCGGGAAGTCTAGCCAAAAACATTCAGTACTTC | CASSFVPIAGSLAKNIQYF
TRBJ1-2 | TRBV6-1 | - | - | TGTGCCAGCAGTGAAGCCTGGGCCAACTATGGCTACACCTTC | CASSEAWANYGYTF
TRBJ1-4 | TRBV11-2 | - | - | TGTGCCAGCAGCTTATGGCAGACTAATGAAAAACTGTTTTTT | CASSLWQTNEKLFF
TRBJ2-3 | TRBV11-2 | - | TRBD2 | TGTGCCAGCAGCTATATTAGCGGGAGATGGGAAGATACGCAGTATTTT | CASSYISGRWEDTQYF
TRBJ1-5 | TRBV6-1 | - | TRBD1 | TGTGCCAGCAGTGCCGGAACGCGACAGGGAGATCAGCCCCAGCATTTT | CASSAGTRQGDQPQHF
TRBJ1-4 | TRBV5-1 | - | TRBD1 | TGCGCCAGCAGCTTGGGGGCAGGGGGCGTTGAAAAACTGTTTTTT | CASSLGAGGVEKLFF
TRBJ2-6 | TRBV18 | - | TRBD1 | TGTGCCAGCTCGACGGGACAGGGGGCCAACGTCCTGACTTTC | CASSTGQGANVLTF
TRBJ1-2 | TRBV19 | once | TRBD1 | TGTGCCAGTAGTATAGGGACAGGGTCTGGCTACACCTTC | CASSIGTGSGYTF
TRBJ1-2 | TRBV7-2 | once | - | TGTGCCAGCAGCCCTCGGCAGGTTAACTATGGCTACACCTTC | CASSPRQVNYGYTF
TRBJ1-1 | TRBV3-1/TRBV3-2 | - | TRBD1 | TGTGCCAGCAGCTCATCGGAGGGGGCCACTGAAGCTTTCTTT | CASSSSEGATEAFF
TRBJ1-1 | TRBV12-3/TRBV12-4 | - | - | TGTGCCAGCAGTTTCCAGGGGAACACTGAAGCTTTCTTT | CASSFQGNTEAFF
TRBJ2-5 | TRBV6-6 | - | TRBD1 | TGTGCCAGCAGCTCAACAGGGGCTCTGGAGACCCAGTACTTC | CASSSTGALETQYF
TRBJ2-3 | TRBV19 | - | - | TGTGCCAGTAGCTGGGCGGGCCTCCAGGATACGCAGTATTTT | CASSWAGLQDTQYF
TRBJ2-1 | TRBV25-1 | once | TRBD1 | TGTGCCAGCAGTGACCCGGGACAGGCGCCCAATGAGCAGTTCTTC | CASSDPGQAPNEQFF
TRBJ2-1 | TRBV18 | - | TRBD1 | TGTGCCAGCTCACCACTCGCACAGGGGGCCTCCTACAATGAGCAGTTCTTC | CASSPLAQGASYNEQFF
TRBJ1-3 | TRBV6-1 | - | - | TGTGCCAGCATAGGACAGCTCTCTGGAAACACCATATATTTT | CASIGQLSGNTIYF
TRBJ2-5 | TRBV15 | - | - | TGTGCCACCAGCAGAGGTGACACCGTGGAGACCCAGTACTTC | CATSRGDTVETQYF
TRBJ2-1 | TRBV5-1 | - | - | TGCGCCAGCATACCCGGCCCCTCGGCGAATGAGCAGTTCTTC | CASIPGPSANEQFF